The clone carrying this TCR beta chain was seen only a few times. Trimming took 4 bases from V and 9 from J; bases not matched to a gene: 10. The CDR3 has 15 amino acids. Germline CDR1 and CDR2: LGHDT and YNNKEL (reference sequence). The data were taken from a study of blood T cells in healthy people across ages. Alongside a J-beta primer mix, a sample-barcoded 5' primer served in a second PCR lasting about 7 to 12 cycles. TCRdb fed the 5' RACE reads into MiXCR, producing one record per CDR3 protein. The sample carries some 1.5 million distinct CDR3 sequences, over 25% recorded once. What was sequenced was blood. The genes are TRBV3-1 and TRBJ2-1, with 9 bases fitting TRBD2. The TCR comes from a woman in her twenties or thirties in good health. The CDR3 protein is CASSPRSGGTREQFF. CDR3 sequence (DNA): TGTGCCAGCAGCCCCCGGAGCGGGGGGACGCGTGAGCAGTTCTTC.